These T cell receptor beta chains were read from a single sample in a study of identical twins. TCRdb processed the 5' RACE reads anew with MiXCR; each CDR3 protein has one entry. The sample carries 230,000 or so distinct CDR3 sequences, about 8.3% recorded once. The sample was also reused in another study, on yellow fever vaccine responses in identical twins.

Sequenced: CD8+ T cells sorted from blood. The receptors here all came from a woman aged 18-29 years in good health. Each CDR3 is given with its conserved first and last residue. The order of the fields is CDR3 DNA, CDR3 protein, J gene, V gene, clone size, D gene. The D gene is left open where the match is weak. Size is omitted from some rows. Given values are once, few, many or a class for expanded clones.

TGCAGTGCTAGAGAAGATCCTAGCGGTAACAATGAGCAGTTCTTC CSAREDPSGNNEQFF TRBJ2-1 TRBV20-1 many TRBD2
TGTGCCAGCAGCGTAGTATTGGGAGGGCTAGCGGGAGCCAATGAGCAGTTCTTC CASSVVLGGLAGANEQFF TRBJ2-1 TRBV9 few TRBD2
TGTGCCAGCAGCCCGGAGGAGACAGACGATTCTGAAGCTTTCTTT CASSPEETDDSEAFF TRBJ1-1 TRBV7-2 once .
TGTGCCACCCATCTCGGACAGGGTAGCACAGATACGCAGTATTTT CATHLGQGSTDTQYF TRBJ2-3 TRBV28 few TRBD1
TGTGCCAGCAGTTTATTAGCGGGGGCGACAAATGGAGGCCAGTACTTC CASSLLAGATNGGQYF TRBJ2-5 TRBV27 . TRBD2
TGTGCCAGCAGCTTAGCGGGAGCAGTTGAGCAGTTCTTC CASSLAGAVEQFF TRBJ2-1 TRBV7-6 few .
TGTGCCAGCAGCTTAATGCTAACAAGCACAGATACGCAGTATTTT CASSLMLTSTDTQYF TRBJ2-3 TRBV7-8 . .
TGCGCCAGCAGCCTAAGGGGGGTAGCGTACAATGAGCAGTTCTTC CASSLRGVAYNEQFF TRBJ2-1 TRBV4-3 many .
TGTGCCAGCAGCCAACAGCTACAACCCTACGAGCAGTACTTC CASSQQLQPYEQYF TRBJ2-7 TRBV7-9 few .
TGTGCCAGCAGTGAAGCCCTTGGACCTCAAACTGGGAATGAGCAGTTCTTC CASSEALGPQTGNEQFF TRBJ2-1 TRBV6-1 few .
TGTGCCAGCAGCTATACAGGGCGCAATCAGCCCCAGCATTTT CASSYTGRNQPQHF TRBJ1-5 TRBV7-2 few .
TGTGCCAGCAGTTACTCGATAGCCAGCGGGAGTAGCACAGATACGCAGTATTTT CASSYSIASGSSTDTQYF TRBJ2-3 TRBV6-2/TRBV6-3 few TRBD2
TGTGCCAGCAGCCACAGGCTGACAGGGCCAGGAGAGCAGTACTTC CASSHRLTGPGEQYF TRBJ2-7 TRBV3-1 few TRBD1
TGTGCCAGCAGCTTGGTGAGGGCACTGGGCTATGGCTACACCTTC CASSLVRALGYGYTF TRBJ1-2 TRBV5-6 few .
TGCAGTGCTAGCCTACGCGCGGCAAGCTCCTACAATGAGCAGTTCTTC CSASLRAASSYNEQFF TRBJ2-1 TRBV20-1 . .
TGTGCCACCCTACTAGCGGGAGCCTACAATGAGCAGTTCTTC CATLLAGAYNEQFF TRBJ2-1 TRBV10-3 many TRBD2
TGTGCCAGCAGTGCGGGGCCGGGGGGACTCTACGAGCAGTACTTC CASSAGPGGLYEQYF TRBJ2-7 TRBV2 many TRBD2
TGTGCCAGCGGGGCGTCCTTAGCGGGCGGAGGGCAGTTCTTC CASGASLAGGGQFF TRBJ2-1 TRBV28 few TRBD2
TGTGCTAGTGGTTTGGGGGGATCCTACAATGAGCAGTTCTTC CASGLGGSYNEQFF TRBJ2-1 TRBV12-5 . .
TGTGCCAGCAGTTACCAGGCTTCCTACGAGCAGTACTTC CASSYQASYEQYF TRBJ2-7 TRBV6-6 . .
TGCAGTGCTAGAGATCGACATGGGACTAGCCTCCATGAGCAGTTCTTC CSARDRHGTSLHEQFF TRBJ2-1 TRBV20-1 . TRBD2
TGTGCCAGCAGTCTGTTAGGGGGCACTGAAGCTTTCTTT CASSLLGGTEAFF TRBJ1-1 TRBV7-8 few .
TGTGCCAGCAGTTTATCGAGGTTTGGGGGTGCTAGCGGCTACGAGCAGTACTTC CASSLSRFGGASGYEQYF TRBJ2-7 TRBV27 few TRBD2
TGTGCCAGCAGCCAAGAGGGCAGGGTCACAGATACGCAGTATTTT CASSQEGRVTDTQYF TRBJ2-3 TRBV3-1 few .
TGCAGCGTTGAATTTTCGGACTTCTCCTACGAGCAGTACTTC CSVEFSDFSYEQYF TRBJ2-7 TRBV29-1 few .
TGTGCCAGCAGCTTGACTCCAACTAGCACAGATACGCAGTATTTT CASSLTPTSTDTQYF TRBJ2-3 TRBV7-9 few .